Below, 23 T cell receptor beta chains from the same sample are listed, as sequenced in a study of blood T cell repertoires in COVID-19. TCRdb keeps only in-frame clones here, not all; method: immunoSEQ multiplex PCR. Of roughly 230,000 clones in the sample, 87% are singletons; the top ten hold less than 8%. The sample taken for sequencing was PBMCs or T cells enriched from blood (not recorded which). These receptors were obtained from a young man in a cohort exposed to, infected with or recovered from COVID-19 (not recorded which).

The gene calls are TRBV25-1 and TRBJ1-4; TRBD1 matches at 12 bases. Germline lookup yields CDR1 MGHDK and CDR2 SYGVNS. With V trimmed by 1 base and J by 8 bases, 2 bases remained unmatched. This CDR3 contains 15 residues. The DNA for the CDR3 is TGTGCCAGCAGTGAATTAGGGACAGGGGGCGAAAAACTGTTTTTT. Translation: CASSELGTGGEKLFF.

The chain has TRBV5-6 and TRBJ2-2; the match to TRBD2 covers 11 bases. Trimming at V came to 4 bases and at J to 2 bases, leaving 4 bases not matched to a gene. The CDR3 consists of 16 residues. The V gene's germline CDR1 is SGHDT and CDR2 YYEEEE. CDR3 sequence reads: CASSLGTSGNTGELFF. CDR3 coding DNA: TGTGCCAGCAGCCTGGGGACTAGCGGAAACACCGGGGAGCTGTTTTTT. The full variable domain, with the rest looked up from reference TRBV5-6 and TRBJ2-2, is DAGVTQSPTHLIKTRGQQVTLRCSPKSGHDTVSWYQQALGQGPQFIFQYYEEEERQRGNFPDRFSGHQFPNYSSELNVNALLLGDSALYLCASSLGTSGNTGELFFGEGSRLTVL.

This clone was counted only a few times. The identical CDR3 is also encoded by other nucleotide sequences in the sample. The rearrangement joins TRBV9 to TRBJ1-6; the match to TRBD1 covers 7 bases. CDR3 length: 15 residues. Germline V gene lookup returns CDR1 SGDLS and CDR2 YYNGEE. V lost 2 bases and J lost 4; bases outside the gene matches: 3. The CDR3 loop reads CASSVAGQYNSPLHF. The DNA for the CDR3 is TGTGCCAGCAGCGTGGCGGGACAGTATAATTCACCCCTCCACTTT. Variable domain in full (rest from reference TRBV9 and TRBJ1-6): DSGVTQTPKHLITATGQRVTLRCSPRSGDLSVYWYQQSLDQGLQFLIQYYNGEERAKGNILERFSAQQFPDLHSELNLSSLELGDSALYFCASSVAGQYNSPLHFGNGTRLTVT.

The chain employs TRBV5-8 and TRBJ2-5, with a tentative D call TRBD2 (6 bases). The CDR3 loop spans 16 amino acids. The V gene lost 1 base and the J gene lost 4 bases, with 17 bases spanning the gap. The germline gives CDR1 SGHTS, CDR2 YDEGEE. The CDR3 sequence: CASSLTWPSEGETQYF. For the CDR3, the DNA is TGTGCCAGCAGCTTGACGTGGCCTAGCGAGGGAGAGACCCAGTACTTC.

The V gene is TRBV3-1 (or the pseudogene TRBV3-2), the J gene TRBJ1-4; 8 bases agree with TRBD1. The V gene's germline CDR1 is LGHDT and CDR2 YNNKEL (reference sequence). J lost 3 bases, V lost 5 bases, and 5 bases had no gene match. The CDR3 has 15 residues. The chain's CDR3 is CASSDDRGPNEKLFF. In nucleotides, the CDR3 is TGTGCCAGCAGCGACGACAGGGGACCTAATGAAAAACTGTTTTTT.

This clone is a singleton in its sample. This sequence joins TRBV10-3 and TRBJ2-3, with TRBD1 identical over 10 bases. This CDR3 comprises 15 residues. V shed 2 bases, J shed 6 bases, and the junction held 5 bases outside the gene matches. Germline V gene data show CDR1 as ENHRY and CDR2 as SYGVKD. The CDR3, as DNA: TGTGCCATCAGTGAGGGGGGACAGGGGACGGATACGCAGTATTTT. It encodes CAISEGGQGTDTQYF.

This rearrangement joins TRBV7-8 to TRBJ1-1, with D hard to call. The ends were cut back, 3 bases at V and 4 bases at J, with 12 bases in the middle. This CDR3 is built from 14 residues. CDR1 is SGHVS and CDR2 is FQNEAQ in the germline V gene. DNA of the CDR3: TGTGCCAGCAGCTTTGGACTACCGGGCACTGAAGCTTTCTTT. It specifies CASSFGLPGTEAFF.

This clone showed up just once. V is TRBV20-1 and J is TRBJ2-1, with D uncertain. Per the germline V gene, CDR1 is DFQATT and CDR2 is SNEGSKA (reference sequence). V shed 5 bases and J shed 3 bases, with 5 bases lying between them. This CDR3 contains 11 residues. CDR3 nucleotides: TGCAGTGCTCGGGTCTACAATGAGCAGTTCTTC. The encoded protein is CSARVYNEQFF.

The rearrangement links TRBV7-3 to TRBJ2-1; 8 nucleotides align to TRBD2. This CDR3 is built from 17 residues. V was clipped by 5 bases and J by 0 bases; unmatched bases: 9. Germline lookup yields CDR1 SGHTA and CDR2 FQGTGA. The CDR3 protein is CASSELPGGFSYNEQFF. CDR3 bases: TGTGCCAGCAGCGAACTCCCGGGAGGGTTCTCCTACAATGAGCAGTTCTTC.

This clone was observed a handful of times. The rearrangement links TRBV29-1 to TRBJ2-7, with 7 bases aligning to TRBD2. This CDR3 is built from 12 residues. Germline CDR1 and CDR2: SQVTM and ANQGSEA. V trimming: 4 bases; J trimming: 5 bases; junction bases outside the gene matches: 5. The CDR3: CSVVAGTNEQYF. CDR3 DNA sequence: TGCAGCGTTGTAGCGGGCACTAACGAGCAGTACTTC.

The CDR3: CASMRLHWDRESYEQYF. The CDR3 region has the DNA TGTGCCAGCATGCGCCTTCACTGGGACAGGGAATCCTACGAGCAGTACTTC. This chain uses TRBV13 with TRBJ2-7, with 9 nucleotides matching TRBD1. Germline V gene lookup returns CDR1 PRHDT and CDR2 FYEKMQ (reference sequence). V lost 7 bases, J lost 1 base, and 14 bases stayed unmatched. The CDR3 consists of 17 residues.

The rearrangement joins TRBV28 to TRBJ1-5; a weak D match, TRBD1 (5 bases). The CDR3 is 14 amino acids. Per the germline V gene, CDR1 is MDHEN and CDR2 is SYDVKM. The germline V and J ends were trimmed by 6 bases and 0 bases, with 9 bases remaining between them. The CDR3 nucleotides are TGTGCCAGCAGCAGCACAGGTAGCAATCAGCCCCAGCATTTT. This codes for CASSSTGSNQPQHF.

The chain has TRBV5-1 and TRBJ2-1; 12 bases line up with TRBD2. Germline trimming cut 3 bases from V and 8 bases from J; bases unmatched to any gene: 6. Germline V gene sequence: CDR1 SGHRS, CDR2 YFSETQ. This CDR3 has 15 amino acids. The CDR3 sequence: CASSSLAGGIDEQFF. Here the CDR3 DNA reads TGCGCCAGCAGCTCCCTAGCGGGAGGGATAGATGAGCAGTTCTTC. The whole variable domain, filled in from reference TRBV5-1 and TRBJ2-1, reads KAGVTQTPRYLIKTRGQQVTLSCSPISGHRSVSWYQQTPGQGLQFLFEYFSETQRNKGNFPGRFSGRQFSNSRSEMNVSTLELGDSALYLCASSSLAGGIDEQFFGPGTRLTVL.

The chain links TRBV19 to TRBJ2-7; TRBD1 matches 11 bases. CDR3 length: 15 amino acids. Germline loops: CDR1 LNHDA, CDR2 SQIVND (reference sequence). V shed 8 bases and J 2 bases; nucleotides not matched to a gene: 8. For the CDR3, the DNA is TGTGCCAGTCAAATAAGGGACAGGGGGACCTACGAGCAGTACTTC. Translation: CASQIRDRGTYEQYF.

This clone was recorded a few times. This chain uses TRBV3-1 (or the pseudogene TRBV3-2) with TRBJ1-2, with no clear D. Between the trimmed V and J ends, which lost 5 bases and 6 bases, there was a span of 10 bases. Germline V gives CDR1 LGHDT, CDR2 YNNKEL (reference sequence). The CDR3 extends over 12 amino acids. The CDR3 sequence: CASSAGSDGYTF. CDR3 nucleotides: TGTGCCAGCAGCGCAGGTTCTGATGGCTACACCTTC.

V and J are TRBV13 and TRBJ2-7; D may be TRBD2 (6 bases). Germline V gene lookup returns CDR1 PRHDT and CDR2 FYEKMQ (reference sequence). This CDR3 comprises 14 residues. V lost 5 bases and J lost 6, with 17 bases in between. CDR3 coding DNA: TGTGCCAGCAGCAGGGCGGGAAGGGGCATCGAGCAGTACTTC. Encoded protein: CASSRAGRGIEQYF.

The chain uses TRBV28 and TRBJ1-1; tentative D call: TRBD1 (5 bases). Germline CDR1 and CDR2: MDHEN and SYDVKM. Trimming shortened V by 2 bases and J by 3 bases, and 13 bases separated the two germline ends. The CDR3 totals 15 residues. As DNA, the CDR3 is TGTGCCAGCAGTTTAGGAGGGGCCAGGGACACTGAAGCTTTCTTT. Translated: CASSLGGARDTEAFF. The complete variable domain, with remaining parts taken from reference TRBV28 and TRBJ1-1, reads DVKVTQSSRYLVKRTGEKVFLECVQDMDHENMFWYRQDPGLGLRLIYFSYDVKMKEKGDIPEGYSVSREKKERFSLILESASTNQTSMYLCASSLGGARDTEAFFGQGTRLTVV.

The chain recombines TRBV5-8 with TRBJ2-7; TRBD2 agrees at 11 bases. After removal of 4 bases from V and 2 bases from J, the junction contained 5 bases not matched to a gene. The CDR3 is 15 residues long. CDR1 is SGHTS, CDR2 YDEGEE, per germline. As DNA, the CDR3 is TGTGCCAGCAGCCTAGCGGGAGGAAAAACCTACGAGCAGTACTTC. It specifies CASSLAGGKTYEQYF. The full variable domain, its missing parts supplied by reference TRBV5-8 and TRBJ2-7, is EAGVTQSPTHLIKTRGQQATLRCSPISGHTSVYWYQQALGLGLQFLLWYDEGEERNRGNFPPRFSGRQFPNYSSELNVNALELEDSALYLCASSLAGGKTYEQYFGPGTRLTVT.

This clone has only one observation. The chain uses TRBV28 and TRBJ2-2; 10 bases are a match to TRBD1. Unmatched junction bases numbered 8, after V lost 2 bases and J lost 2 bases. CDR1 is MDHEN, CDR2 SYDVKM, per germline. This CDR3 contains 18 residues. CDR3 protein: CASSLTGTGVANTGELFF. In nucleotides, the CDR3 is TGTGCCAGCAGTTTAACAGGGACAGGGGTTGCAAACACCGGGGAGCTGTTTTTT. The full variable domain, its missing parts supplied by reference TRBV28 and TRBJ2-2, is DVKVTQSSRYLVKRTGEKVFLECVQDMDHENMFWYRQDPGLGLRLIYFSYDVKMKEKGDIPEGYSVSREKKERFSLILESASTNQTSMYLCASSLTGTGVANTGELFFGEGSRLTVL.

The chain recombines TRBV27 with TRBJ2-7, with 9 bases identical to TRBD1. The junction had 6 bases not matched to a gene; V was cut back by 7 bases and J by 2 bases. Germline CDR1 reads MNHEY; CDR2 reads SMNVEV (reference sequence). This CDR3 comprises 14 residues. The CDR3 DNA sequence: TGTGCCAGCAAACCGGGACAGGGTCCCTACGAGCAGTACTTC. It yields the protein CASKPGQGPYEQYF.

The rearrangement uses TRBV18 and TRBJ1-1; D is possibly TRBD1 (5 bases). Looked up from germline, CDR1 is KGHSH and CDR2 is LQKENI. The V end lost 2 bases, the J end lost 5 bases, and 12 bases lay between the germline ends. The CDR3 sequence is 14 residues long. DNA for the CDR3: TGTGCCAGCTCACCATATTGGGGGGGAACTGAAGCTTTCTTT. Protein sequence: CASSPYWGGTEAFF. The variable domain in full, completed from reference TRBV18 and TRBJ1-1, reads NAGVMQNPRHLVRRRGQEARLRCSPMKGHSHVYWYRQLPEEGLKFMVYLQKENIIDESGMPKERFSAEFPKEGPSILRIQQVVRGDSAAYFCASSPYWGGTEAFFGQGTRLTVV.

The gene calls are TRBV27 and TRBJ1-6, with 8 bases lining up with TRBD1. The CDR3 contains 13 residues. In germline, CDR1 is MNHEY, CDR2 SMNVEV (reference sequence). V lost 6 bases and J lost 10; bases outside the gene matches: 5. In DNA, the CDR3 is TGTGCCAGCAGCCAGGACAGGGTCTCACCCCTCCACTTT. Translating gives CASSQDRVSPLHF.

The J gene is TRBJ2-2, the V gene TRBV28; possible D gene TRBD2, 6 bases. Per germline, CDR1 MDHEN and CDR2 SYDVKM. The CDR3 contains 15 residues. Trimming pared 5 bases from V and 2 bases from J, leaving 12 bases between. As DNA, the CDR3 is TGTGCCAGCAGTAAGAGGACTATTAACACCGGGGAGCTGTTTTTT. Encoded protein: CASSKRTINTGELFF.